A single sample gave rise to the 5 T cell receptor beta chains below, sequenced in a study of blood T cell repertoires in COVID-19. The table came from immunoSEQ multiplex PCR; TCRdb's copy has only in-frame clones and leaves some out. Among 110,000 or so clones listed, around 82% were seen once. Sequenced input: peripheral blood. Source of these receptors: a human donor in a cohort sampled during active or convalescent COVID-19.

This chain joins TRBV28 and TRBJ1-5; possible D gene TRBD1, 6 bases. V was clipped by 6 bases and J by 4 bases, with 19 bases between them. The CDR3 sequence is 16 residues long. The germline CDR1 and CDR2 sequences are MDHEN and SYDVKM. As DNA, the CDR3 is TGTGCCAGCAGGTCCCCCGGGACAACGATTAATCAGCCCCAGCATTTT. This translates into CASRSPGTTINQPQHF.

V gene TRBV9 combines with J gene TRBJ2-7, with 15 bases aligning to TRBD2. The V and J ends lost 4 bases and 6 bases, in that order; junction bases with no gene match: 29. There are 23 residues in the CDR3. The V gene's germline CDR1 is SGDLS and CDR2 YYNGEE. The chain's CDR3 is CASSPHVPGLAGGQATSWGEQYF. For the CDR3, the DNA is TGTGCCAGCAGCCCGCACGTCCCGGGACTAGCGGGAGGTCAAGCCACCTCCTGGGGCGAGCAGTACTTC.

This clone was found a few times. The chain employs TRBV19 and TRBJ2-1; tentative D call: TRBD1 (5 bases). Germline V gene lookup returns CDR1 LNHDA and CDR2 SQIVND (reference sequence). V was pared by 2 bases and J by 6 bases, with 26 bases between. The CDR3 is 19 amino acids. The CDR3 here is CASSIFGHRKESHLNEQFF. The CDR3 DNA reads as TGTGCCAGTAGTATATTCGGGCACAGGAAGGAAAGCCATCTCAATGAGCAGTTCTTC.

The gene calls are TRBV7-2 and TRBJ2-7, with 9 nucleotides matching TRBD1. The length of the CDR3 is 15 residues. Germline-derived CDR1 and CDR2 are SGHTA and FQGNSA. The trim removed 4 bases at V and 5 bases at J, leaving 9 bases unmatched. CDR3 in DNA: TGTGCCAGCAGCTCAACCCGGGACAGGGACCACGAGCAGTACTTC. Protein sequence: CASSSTRDRDHEQYF.

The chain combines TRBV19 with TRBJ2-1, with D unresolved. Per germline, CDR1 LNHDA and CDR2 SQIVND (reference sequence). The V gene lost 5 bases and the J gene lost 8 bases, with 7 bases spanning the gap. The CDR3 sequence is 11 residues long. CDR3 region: CASSLSDEQFF. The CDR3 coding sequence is TGTGCCAGTAGTCTTTCTGATGAGCAGTTCTTC.